This record looks at one T cell receptor (beta chain) sequence and its context. Antigen unknown. A sample-barcoded 5' primer and a J-beta primer mix were used in a second PCR of roughly 7 to 12 cycles. Each CDR3 protein gets one entry after TCRdb re-called the 5' RACE reads with MiXCR. The table includes 800,000 to 950,000 distinct CDR3 sequences, roughly 34% detected once. This sample was included in a study of blood T cells in healthy people across ages. Study-level points and caveats: Getting older went along with TCR beta diversity per million T cells dropping roughly linearly. What prevented conclusive comparison of naive and antigen-experienced cells was that PBMCs were unsorted. Fewer expanded clones and more diversity marked long-lived versus aged donors.

This CDR3 is built from 14 residues. The V end lost 3 bases, the J end lost 2 bases, and 13 bases lay between the germline ends. Germline lookup yields CDR1 DFQATT and CDR2 SNEGSKA (reference sequence). This clonotype was sampled from a man younger than 30 in good health. Sequencing input: blood. The chain carries TRBV20-1 and TRBJ2-5; D gene ambiguous. In DNA form, the CDR3 reads TGCAGTGCTAGGGGTCCGCGAGAACAAGAGACCCAGTACTTC. It yields the protein CSARGPREQETQYF.